Presented here are 26 T cell receptor beta chains from one specimen sequenced in a study of OX40 agonist ivuxolimab in advanced cancers. Profiling relied on immunoSEQ multiplex PCR, and the TCRdb table lists in-frame clones only, not all of them. Of around 72,000 clones in the sample, 80% to 95% are singletons; the top ten hold 2.2%. Source: CD4+ or CD8+ T cells sorted from blood, taken in a trial of the OX40 agonist ivuxolimab. The receptors were gathered from an adult with an advanced solid tumor such as melanoma, head and neck, liver or kidney cancer.

This rearrangement joins TRBV7-2 to TRBJ2-2, with D possibly being TRBD2 (5 bases). This CDR3 is built from 15 residues. The V end was cut by 5 bases, the J end by 0 bases, with 10 bases between. The germline V gene has CDR1 SGHTA and CDR2 FQGNSA. The CDR3 protein is CASSPSGTNTGELFF. CDR3 in DNA: TGTGCCAGCAGCCCCAGCGGAACGAACACCGGGGAGCTGTTTTTT. Full variable domain (remainder filled in from reference TRBV7-2 and TRBJ2-2): GAGVSQSPSNKVTEKGKDVELRCDPISGHTALYWYRQSLGQGLEFLIYFQGNSAPDKSGLPSDRFSAERTGGSVSTLTIQRTQQEDSAVYLCASSPSGTNTGELFFGEGSRLTVL.

The V call is TRBV6-4, the J call TRBJ2-1, with D possibly being TRBD2 (6 bases). This CDR3 has 15 amino acids. Per the germline V gene, CDR1 is MRHNA and CDR2 is SNTAGT. Trimming removed 0 bases from V and 7 bases from J, with 13 bases in between. The CDR3 DNA reads TGTGCCAGCAGTGACTCGGGGGAGGCGGGGAATGAGCAGTTCTTC. This sequence encodes CASSDSGEAGNEQFF.

The genes are TRBV5-4 and TRBJ2-1; 9 bases are shared with TRBD2. CDR1 and CDR2 (germline): SGHNT, YYREEE (reference sequence). The CDR3 runs 17 residues. The V segment lost 4 bases and the J segment 0 bases; nucleotides outside the gene matches: 8. The CDR3 protein is CASSPTSGRSSYNEQFF. The DNA for the CDR3 is TGTGCCAGCAGCCCGACTAGCGGACGAAGCTCCTACAATGAGCAGTTCTTC.

The chain recombines TRBV7-6 with TRBJ2-2, with D possibly matching TRBD2 (6 bases). Trimming removed 5 bases at V and 1 base at J, with 11 bases between. The CDR3 is made up of 15 amino acids. The germline CDR1 and CDR2 sequences are SGHVS and FNYEAQ. The CDR3 DNA reads TGTGCCAGCAGCCCCTTAGCGGAGAACACCGGGGAGCTGTTTTTT. It is translated as CASSPLAENTGELFF.

V and J are TRBV19 and TRBJ2-1; a possible D gene is TRBD1 (6 bases). This CDR3 has 14 residues. The germline gives CDR1 LNHDA, CDR2 SQIVND (reference sequence). Trimming left V 5 bases short and J 4 bases short, with 12 bases between. The CDR3 DNA sequence: TGTGCCAGTAGTCAAGGGGGAGCATACAATGAGCAGTTCTTC. Translation: CASSQGGAYNEQFF.

This rearrangement joins TRBV2 to TRBJ1-1, with D perhaps TRBD1 (6 bases). The germline V gene has CDR1 SNHLY and CDR2 FYNNEI. The CDR3 has 14 residues. V lost 5 bases, J lost 4 bases, and 14 bases lay in between. The DNA for the CDR3 is TGTGCCAGCAGTCTGTTGCAGGGGAGCACTGAAGCTTTCTTT. Translating it yields CASSLLQGSTEAFF.

The rearrangement links TRBV28 to TRBJ2-7, with D perhaps matching TRBD1 (6 bases). Germline lookup yields CDR1 MDHEN and CDR2 SYDVKM. Trimming left V 10 bases short and J 4 bases short, with 14 bases between. CDR3 size: 12 residues. CDR3 nucleotides: TGTGCCACGAACAGGGCAGGTTACGAGCAGTACTTC. It specifies CATNRAGYEQYF.

This chain connects TRBV5-1 to TRBJ2-7; no definite D call. CDR3 length equals 14 residues. CDR1 and CDR2 from the germline V gene are SGHRS and YFSETQ. V lost 4 bases, J lost 0 bases, and 11 bases lay in between. The CDR3 DNA is TGCGCCAGCAGCCCTGACGGGTACTCCTACGAGCAGTACTTC. Its protein is CASSPDGYSYEQYF.

The CDR3 protein is CAISLAGEDSYNEQFF. CDR3 DNA sequence: TGTGCCATCAGTCTAGCGGGAGAGGACTCCTACAATGAGCAGTTCTTC. The genes are TRBV10-3 and TRBJ2-1; TRBD2 aligns across 10 bases. Germline lookup yields CDR1 ENHRY and CDR2 SYGVKD. V dropped 5 bases and J dropped 0; count of bases not matched to a gene: 4. The CDR3 runs 16 residues.

This chain uses TRBV6-6 with TRBJ1-1; 8 nucleotides align to TRBD1. V gave up 0 bases and J gave up 5 bases; unmatched junction bases: 2. The CDR3 covers 14 residues. CDR1 MNHNY and CDR2 SVGAGI come from the germline V gene (reference sequence). The CDR3 DNA is TGTGCCAGCAGTTACTCCAGGGGGCCGACTGAAGCTTTCTTT. It specifies CASSYSRGPTEAFF.

V usage is TRBV2 and J usage is TRBJ2-7; 10 bases map to TRBD2. J was trimmed by 9 bases and V by 6 bases; bases with no gene match: 8. The CDR3 contains 13 residues. In germline, CDR1 is SNHLY, CDR2 FYNNEI. The CDR3, as DNA: TGTGCCAGCAGACCGTCTAGCGGGAGAATGCAGTACTTC. Translation gives CASRPSSGRMQYF.

This sequence joins TRBV19 and TRBJ2-2; 7 bases are shared with TRBD1. Germline V CDR1 and CDR2: LNHDA, SQIVND (reference sequence). V was clipped by 7 bases and J by 5 bases; unmatched bases: 13. CDR3 size: 16 residues. CDR3 nucleotides: TGTGCCAGTACCCAACCTCAGGGGGATTATACCGGGGAGCTGTTTTTT. Protein sequence: CASTQPQGDYTGELFF. The full variable domain, with the rest looked up from reference TRBV19 and TRBJ2-2, is DGGITQSPKYLFRKEGQNVTLSCEQNLNHDAMYWYRQDPGQGLRLIYYSQIVNDFQKGDIAEGYSVSREKKESFPLTVTSAQKNPTAFYLCASTQPQGDYTGELFFGEGSRLTVL.

V is TRBV21-1 and J is TRBJ2-3; the tabulated D call, TRBD2, remains unverified against the DNA. TRBV21-1 is a documented pseudogene. The length of the CDR3 is 16 residues. The CDR3, as DNA: TGTGCCAGCAGCAGGGTGACTAGCGGGCGCACAGATACGCAGTATTTT. Translation gives CASSRVTSGRTDTQYF.

V is TRBV18 and J is TRBJ2-2; 7 bases are shared with TRBD1. The CDR3 sequence is 14 residues long. V lost 2 bases, J lost 4 bases, and 1 base stayed unmatched. Germline lookup yields CDR1 KGHSH and CDR2 LQKENI. CDR3 nucleotide sequence: TGTGCCAGCTCACCAGGACAGGCCACCGGGGAGCTGTTTTTT. It encodes CASSPGQATGELFF.

CDR3 residues: CASSFRNEQFF. The CDR3 nucleotides are TGTGCCAGCAGCTTCCGAAATGAGCAGTTCTTC. The chain has TRBV7-2 and TRBJ2-1; no clear D gene. In germline, CDR1 is SGHTA, CDR2 FQGNSA. Trimming removed 3 bases at V and 7 bases at J, with 4 bases between. This CDR3 is built from 11 residues.

This chain uses TRBV27 with TRBJ2-7, with D possibly matching TRBD2 (6 bases). Trimming shortened V by 1 base and J by 3 bases, and 10 bases separated the two germline ends. This CDR3 is built from 14 residues. Germline values: CDR1 MNHEY, CDR2 SMNVEV (reference sequence). Written as DNA, the CDR3 is TGTGCCAGCAGTTTATGGGGGGAGGTCTACGAGCAGTACTTC. Encoded protein: CASSLWGEVYEQYF.

V is TRBV7-2 and J is TRBJ2-7; D gene ambiguous. Germline V gene lookup returns CDR1 SGHTA and CDR2 FQGNSA. Trimming removed 5 bases at V and 2 bases at J, with 16 bases between. This CDR3 region has 15 residues. As DNA, the CDR3 is TGTGCCAGCAGCCTACCAGGAGCCTACGCCTACGAGCAGTACTTC. It codes for CASSLPGAYAYEQYF.

V and J are TRBV14 and TRBJ2-1; D possibly corresponds to TRBD1 (7 bases). Germline V gene sequence: CDR1 SGHDN, CDR2 FVKESK. This CDR3 has 20 residues. Trimming removed 8 bases at V and 0 bases at J, with 29 bases between. CDR3 nucleotides: TGTGCCAGCGCCCCGTCGAAGGGGGCTGTGCTAGCGCACTCCTACAATGAGCAGTTCTTC. This sequence encodes CASAPSKGAVLAHSYNEQFF.

This rearrangement joins TRBV4-1 to TRBJ1-1, with a weak D call TRBD1 (6 bases). Germline V CDR1 and CDR2: MGHRA, YSYEKL. The CDR3 runs to 14 residues. V was pared by 5 bases and J by 1 base, with 11 bases between. CDR3 nucleotide sequence: TGCGCCAGCAGCTTTGACAGGCGGAACACTGAAGCTTTCTTT. Its protein product is CASSFDRRNTEAFF.

This chain joins TRBV6-1 and TRBJ1-1; 9 nucleotides line up with TRBD1. This CDR3 is built from 13 residues. Germline lookup yields CDR1 MNHNS and CDR2 SASEGT. Losses at the gene ends were 6 bases for V and 5 bases for J; bases not matched to a gene: 4. The CDR3 loop is CASRGTGRTEAFF. CDR3 bases: TGTGCCAGCAGGGGGACAGGGCGGACTGAAGCTTTCTTT.

This clone was counted a few times. The chain couples TRBV7-9 to TRBJ1-5; D unresolved. V shed 3 bases and J shed 2 bases, with 2 bases lying between them. Germline CDR1 reads SEHNR; CDR2 reads FQNEAQ (reference sequence). CDR3 length equals 12 residues. The CDR3, as DNA: TGTGCCAGCAGCTTTGGCAATCAGCCCCAGCATTTT. Its translation: CASSFGNQPQHF.

The chain couples TRBV5-1 to TRBJ2-2; 7 bases align to TRBD1. This CDR3 is built from 15 residues. The germline V gene has CDR1 SGHRS and CDR2 YFSETQ. V was pared by 0 bases and J by 3 bases, with 2 bases of the junction left unmatched. For the CDR3, the DNA is TGCGCCAGCAGCTTGGCAGGGACAGACACCGGGGAGCTGTTTTTT. It yields the protein CASSLAGTDTGELFF.

J is TRBJ2-7 and V is TRBV19; 7 nucleotides line up with TRBD1. Germline V lookup: CDR1 LNHDA, CDR2 SQIVND (reference sequence). Germline trimming cut 1 base from V and 4 bases from J; bases unmatched to any gene: 7. The CDR3 sequence is 15 residues long. The CDR3 coding sequence is TGTGCCAGTAGTATAGTCCGACAGGGCAGGTACGAGCAGTACTTC. The encoded protein is CASSIVRQGRYEQYF.

The chain links TRBV6-1 to TRBJ1-2, with D hard to call. The CDR3 runs to 11 residues. Germline V lookup: CDR1 MNHNS, CDR2 SASEGT. The germline V and J ends were trimmed by 5 bases and 2 bases, with 3 bases remaining between them. CDR3: CASSFNYGYTF. CDR3 coding DNA: TGTGCCAGCAGTTTCAACTATGGCTACACCTTC.

The J gene is TRBJ2-1, the V gene TRBV6-5; D ambiguous. CDR1 and CDR2 (germline): MNHEY, SVGAGI. CDR3 length: 12 amino acids. Trimming removed 4 bases from V and 6 bases from J, with 7 bases in between. The CDR3 DNA is TGTGCCAGCAGTTCCCTAGGCAATGAGCAGTTCTTC. It encodes CASSSLGNEQFF.

This clone came up once. The rearrangement joins TRBV18 to TRBJ2-7, with 7 bases identical to TRBD2. The V and J ends lost 2 bases and 6 bases, in that order; junction bases with no gene match: 10. The germline gives CDR1 KGHSH, CDR2 LQKENI. The CDR3 is 15 residues long. The CDR3 nucleotides are TGTGCCAGCTCACCAACAGCTGGCGGGAGTGCCGAGCAGTACTTC. Translated: CASSPTAGGSAEQYF.